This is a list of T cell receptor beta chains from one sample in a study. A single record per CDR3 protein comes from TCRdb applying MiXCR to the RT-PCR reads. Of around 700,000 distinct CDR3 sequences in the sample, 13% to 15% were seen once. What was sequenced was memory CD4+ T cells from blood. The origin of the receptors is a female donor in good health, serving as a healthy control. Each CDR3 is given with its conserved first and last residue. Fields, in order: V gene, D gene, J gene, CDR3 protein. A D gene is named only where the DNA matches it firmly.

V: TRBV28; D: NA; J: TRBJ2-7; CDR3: CASTLPGTADYDQYF
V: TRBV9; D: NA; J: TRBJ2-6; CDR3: CASSPGINSGANVLTF
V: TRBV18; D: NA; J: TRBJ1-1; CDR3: CASSPLGRGDTEAFF
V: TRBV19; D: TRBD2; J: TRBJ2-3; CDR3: CASNPGQALLAGTDTQYF
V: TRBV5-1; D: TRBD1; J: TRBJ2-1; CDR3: CASREQGAGNEQFF
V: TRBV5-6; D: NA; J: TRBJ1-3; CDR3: CASSQGKGNTIYF
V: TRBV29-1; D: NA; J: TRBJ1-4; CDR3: CSVSRQSNEKLFF
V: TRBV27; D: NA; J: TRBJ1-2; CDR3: CASSFGDRYGYTF
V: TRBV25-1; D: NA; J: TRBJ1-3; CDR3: CASSELGPWGTIYF
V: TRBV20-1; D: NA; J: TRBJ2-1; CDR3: CSEKFPLADEQFF
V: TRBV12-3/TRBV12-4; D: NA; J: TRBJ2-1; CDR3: CASSWHNEQFF
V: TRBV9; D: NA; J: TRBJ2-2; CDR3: CASSPLRRGSGGTGELFF
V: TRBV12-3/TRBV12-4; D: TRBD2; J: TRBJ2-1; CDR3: CASSRMTSGGNEQFF
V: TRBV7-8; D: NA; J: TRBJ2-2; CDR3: CASSLQGRVAGELFF
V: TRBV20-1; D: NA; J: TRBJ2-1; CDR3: CSALRGGASNEQFF
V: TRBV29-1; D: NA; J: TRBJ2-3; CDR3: CSVEGSRDTQYF
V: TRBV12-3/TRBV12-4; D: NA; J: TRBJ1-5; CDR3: CASSSDVGNQPQHF
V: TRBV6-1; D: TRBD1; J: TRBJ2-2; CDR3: CASSFGTGFTGELFF
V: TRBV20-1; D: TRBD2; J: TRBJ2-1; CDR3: CSASRDAGGSYNEQFF